This T cell receptor beta chain was sequenced for a study of shared clonotypes between healthy human individuals. The wider study: Each donor's CD8 memory used one plate, CD8 naive two, each CD4 subset three.

The naive CD8 subset, CD45RO-negative cells positively selected for CCR7, excluded terminally differentiated effector memory CD45RA+ cells. The healthy adult donors were HIV-negative and reported no recent acute infections or vaccinations. Every subset's genomic DNA went evenly onto several immunoSEQ plates. The table came from immunoSEQ multiplex PCR; TCRdb's copy has only in-frame clones and leaves some out. The repertoire consists of about 2,200,000 clones, with around 93% occurring once and the leading ten covering roughly 1.8%. On this clone itself: Antigen unknown.

Overall study findings and caveats: Sampling involved blood alone; tissue repertoires likely differ.

Germline V gene data show CDR1 as SGHRS and CDR2 as YFSETQ. J was trimmed by 8 bases and V by 3 bases; bases with no gene match: 12. CDR3 length equals 18 residues. The specimen sequenced was naive CD8+ T cells from PBMCs. This receptor was identified in a man in his late teens or twenties in good health. Some clones in this sample may be carry-over from other donors' samples. This chain joins TRBV5-1 and TRBJ2-1; 15 nucleotides match TRBD2. CDR3 region: CASSSPGTSGRRWDEQFF. CDR3 DNA sequence: TGCGCCAGCAGCTCACCCGGGACTAGCGGGAGGCGTTGGGATGAGCAGTTCTTC.